This record looks at one T cell receptor beta chain sequence and its context. This sample was taken from a study of PD-L1 blockade in urothelial cancer. Looking at the study overall: Blood yielded a median of around 150,000 T cells per sample.

After removal of 5 bases from V and 4 bases from J, the junction contained 6 bases not matched to a gene. From germline, CDR1 is MGHRA and CDR2 YSYEKL. The CDR3 extends over 14 amino acids. The time point was: peripheral blood 6 weeks after treatment start. Patients in the study were battling locally advanced or metastatic urothelial carcinoma. TCRdb keeps only in-frame clones here, not all; method: immunoSEQ multiplex PCR. Among 38,000 or so clones, approximately 84% were seen once, and the ten largest hold about 11%. The source is a man in his forties with urothelial cancer. The chain employs TRBV4-1 and TRBJ1-1, with 8 bases that match TRBD1. Sequencing was performed on PBMCs, taken around atezolizumab (anti-PD-L1) treatment. For the CDR3, the DNA is TGCGCCAGCAGCTGGGGGACAGGTACCACTGAAGCTTTCTTT. Residues: CASSWGTGTTEAFF.